The rows below give T cell receptor beta chains drawn from one sample of a study of T cell responses to AZD1222 COVID-19 vaccine. The method was immunoSEQ multiplex PCR; TCRdb's version includes in-frame clones alone and lacks a portion of them. Here the sample spans 85,000 to 95,000 clones, nearly 90% being singletons. The starting material was peripheral blood, obtained on day 0 of AZD1222 vaccination. All receptors come from an adult in good health. CDR3s include the opening cysteine and the closing phenylalanine or tryptophan. Each record gives: clone size, D gene, J gene, V gene, CDR3 protein, CDR3 DNA. The D gene is left open where the match is weak. Where a row states a size, it is once, few, many or the class of an expanded clone; other rows omit it.

abundance: -; d_gene: -; j_gene: TRBJ1-1; v_gene: TRBV9; CDR3aa: CASSLGGGAGTEAFF; CDR3nt: TGTGCCAGCAGCCTCGGGGGAGGGGCGGGAACTGAAGCTTTCTTT
abundance: -; d_gene: -; j_gene: TRBJ2-4; v_gene: TRBV18; CDR3aa: CASSPLLRDNKNIQYF; CDR3nt: TGTGCCAGCTCACCACTACTTCGGGACAATAAAAACATTCAGTACTTC
abundance: few; d_gene: TRBD1; j_gene: TRBJ2-2; v_gene: TRBV19; CDR3aa: CASSITGVIGTGELFF; CDR3nt: TGTGCCAGTAGTATAACAGGGGTAATAGGCACCGGGGAGCTGTTTTTT
abundance: -; d_gene: TRBD1; j_gene: TRBJ1-5; v_gene: TRBV7-2; CDR3aa: CASSVGQGLQPQHF; CDR3nt: TGTGCCAGCAGCGTAGGACAGGGTCTTCAGCCCCAGCATTTT
abundance: -; d_gene: -; j_gene: TRBJ1-5; v_gene: TRBV6-5; CDR3aa: CASSYDSSGQPQHF; CDR3nt: TGTGCCAGCAGTTACGACAGTTCCGGGCAGCCCCAGCATTTT
abundance: -; d_gene: -; j_gene: TRBJ2-1; v_gene: TRBV5-1; CDR3aa: CASSLGYEQFF; CDR3nt: TGCGCCAGCAGCTTGGGGTATGAGCAGTTCTTC
abundance: -; d_gene: -; j_gene: TRBJ2-2; v_gene: TRBV4-3; CDR3aa: CASSQDRHNGELFF; CDR3nt: TGCGCCAGCAGCCAAGATCGACATAACGGGGAGCTGTTTTTT
abundance: -; d_gene: -; j_gene: TRBJ1-3; v_gene: TRBV11-2; CDR3aa: CASSHQTDSEGLRGTIYF; CDR3nt: TGTGCCAGCAGCCATCAGACAGATTCAGAGGGGCTACGAGGCACCATATATTTT
abundance: -; d_gene: TRBD1; j_gene: TRBJ1-6; v_gene: TRBV14; CDR3aa: CASSQDGKGADSPLHF; CDR3nt: TGTGCCAGCAGCCAAGACGGGAAGGGGGCAGATTCACCCCTCCACTTT
abundance: -; d_gene: -; j_gene: TRBJ1-2; v_gene: TRBV7-9; CDR3aa: CASRGEAGLYGYTF; CDR3nt: TGTGCCAGCAGGGGGGAGGCTGGGCTCTATGGCTACACCTTC
abundance: -; d_gene: TRBD1; j_gene: TRBJ1-2; v_gene: TRBV11-2; CDR3aa: CASSFVPGTGEGYTF; CDR3nt: TGTGCCAGCAGCTTCGTCCCCGGGACAGGGGAAGGCTACACCTTC
abundance: -; d_gene: TRBD1; j_gene: TRBJ2-1; v_gene: TRBV3-1/TRBV3-2; CDR3aa: CASSSWAGGTADSYNEQFF; CDR3nt: TGTGCCAGCAGCTCATGGGCAGGGGGCACGGCGGACTCCTACAATGAGCAGTTCTTC
abundance: -; d_gene: -; j_gene: TRBJ2-5; v_gene: TRBV21-1; CDR3aa: CASSKGRTDQETQYF; CDR3nt: TGTGCCAGCAGCAAAGGCCGGACAGACCAAGAGACCCAGTACTTC
abundance: -; d_gene: -; j_gene: TRBJ1-3; v_gene: TRBV4-1; CDR3aa: CASSQGGRQFVGNTIYF; CDR3nt: TGCGCCAGCAGCCAAGGAGGGCGCCAGTTCGTCGGGAACACCATATATTTT
abundance: -; d_gene: -; j_gene: TRBJ2-7; v_gene: TRBV29-1; CDR3aa: CSATRSAYEQYF; CDR3nt: TGCAGCGCTACTAGGTCGGCCTACGAGCAGTACTTC
abundance: -; d_gene: -; j_gene: TRBJ2-3; v_gene: TRBV6-5; CDR3aa: CASSYYPTGGTDTQYF; CDR3nt: TGTGCCAGCAGTTACTACCCGACAGGCGGCACAGATACGCAGTATTTT
abundance: -; d_gene: TRBD1; j_gene: TRBJ1-2; v_gene: TRBV19; CDR3aa: CASSTDRGKHGYTF; CDR3nt: TGTGCCAGTAGTACAGACAGGGGAAAGCATGGCTACACCTTC
abundance: -; d_gene: TRBD2; j_gene: TRBJ2-3; v_gene: TRBV3-1/TRBV3-2; CDR3aa: CASSQDRGAGGRRADTQYF; CDR3nt: TGTGCCAGCAGCCAAGATCGAGGAGCGGGGGGCCGGCGGGCAGATACGCAGTATTTT
abundance: -; d_gene: TRBD1; j_gene: TRBJ1-1; v_gene: TRBV5-4; CDR3aa: CASSLQGARNTEAFF; CDR3nt: TGTGCCAGCAGCTTGCAGGGGGCTCGGAACACTGAAGCTTTCTTT
abundance: -; d_gene: -; j_gene: TRBJ1-1; v_gene: TRBV5-1; CDR3aa: CASSFRELNTEAFF; CDR3nt: TGCGCCAGCAGCTTTAGGGAGCTGAACACTGAAGCTTTCTTT
abundance: -; d_gene: TRBD1; j_gene: TRBJ2-7; v_gene: TRBV7-2; CDR3aa: CASSHDRGGYEQYF; CDR3nt: TGTGCCAGCAGCCACGACAGGGGAGGTTACGAGCAGTACTTC
abundance: -; d_gene: -; j_gene: TRBJ2-3; v_gene: TRBV7-6; CDR3aa: CASSVRGGGRQYF; CDR3nt: TGTGCCAGCAGCGTACGAGGGGGCGGGAGGCAGTATTTT
abundance: once; d_gene: TRBD1; j_gene: TRBJ1-1; v_gene: TRBV18; CDR3aa: CASSRGQGATEAFF; CDR3nt: TGTGCCAGCTCACGGGGACAGGGGGCTACTGAAGCTTTCTTT
abundance: few; d_gene: -; j_gene: TRBJ1-5; v_gene: TRBV5-8; CDR3aa: CASSQRGGRQPQHF; CDR3nt: TGTGCCAGCAGCCAGAGGGGGGGGAGGCAGCCCCAGCATTTT
abundance: -; d_gene: -; j_gene: TRBJ2-2; v_gene: TRBV7-3; CDR3aa: CASSLSRVHGTRDGELFF; CDR3nt: TGTGCCAGCAGCTTATCACGTGTTCATGGGACTCGGGACGGGGAGCTGTTTTTT
abundance: -; d_gene: -; j_gene: TRBJ2-2; v_gene: TRBV5-8; CDR3aa: CASSLALDSWTGELFF; CDR3nt: TGTGCCAGCAGCTTAGCCCTGGACTCTTGGACCGGGGAGCTGTTTTTT
abundance: -; d_gene: TRBD1; j_gene: TRBJ1-5; v_gene: TRBV4-1; CDR3aa: CASSQFPGQRNQPQHF; CDR3nt: TGCGCCAGCAGCCAATTCCCGGGACAGAGGAATCAGCCCCAGCATTTT
abundance: -; d_gene: -; j_gene: TRBJ1-1; v_gene: TRBV11-1; CDR3aa: CASSLSYRTDTEAFF; CDR3nt: TGTGCCAGCAGCTTAAGTTACAGGACGGACACTGAAGCTTTCTTT
abundance: -; d_gene: -; j_gene: TRBJ1-5; v_gene: TRBV6-5; CDR3aa: CASRPRPDWGQPQHF; CDR3nt: TGTGCCAGCAGACCTAGACCCGACTGGGGTCAGCCCCAGCATTTT
abundance: -; d_gene: -; j_gene: TRBJ2-4; v_gene: TRBV7-2; CDR3aa: CASSLAGIAKNIQYF; CDR3nt: TGTGCCAGCAGCTTAGCTGGTATAGCCAAAAACATTCAGTACTTC
abundance: -; d_gene: -; j_gene: TRBJ2-2; v_gene: TRBV15; CDR3aa: CATSRGRGNTGELFF; CDR3nt: TGTGCCACCAGCAGAGGCCGAGGGAACACCGGGGAGCTGTTTTTT
abundance: -; d_gene: -; j_gene: TRBJ2-7; v_gene: TRBV30; CDR3aa: CAWSTQTYEQYF; CDR3nt: TGTGCCTGGAGTACACAGACATACGAGCAGTACTTC
abundance: -; d_gene: -; j_gene: TRBJ1-4; v_gene: TRBV4-3; CDR3aa: CASSQDWGRAKLFF; CDR3nt: TGCGCCAGCAGCCAAGATTGGGGCAGGGCTAAACTGTTTTTT
abundance: -; d_gene: TRBD1; j_gene: TRBJ2-3; v_gene: TRBV18; CDR3aa: CASSTGQGPDTQYF; CDR3nt: TGTGCCAGCTCAACGGGACAGGGGCCAGATACGCAGTATTTT
abundance: -; d_gene: TRBD1; j_gene: TRBJ1-2; v_gene: TRBV11-1; CDR3aa: CASSPGQGRNYGYTF; CDR3nt: TGTGCCAGCAGCCCGGGACAGGGGCGCAACTATGGCTACACCTTC
abundance: few; d_gene: -; j_gene: TRBJ2-1; v_gene: TRBV5-4; CDR3aa: CASSFSGHPYNEQFF; CDR3nt: TGTGCCAGCAGCTTTTCGGGCCACCCGTACAATGAGCAGTTCTTC
abundance: -; d_gene: -; j_gene: TRBJ1-2; v_gene: TRBV5-5; CDR3aa: CASSLAPARGNYGYTF; CDR3nt: TGTGCCAGCAGCTTGGCGCCAGCGAGAGGTAACTATGGCTACACCTTC
abundance: once; d_gene: TRBD1; j_gene: TRBJ1-6; v_gene: TRBV4-3; CDR3aa: CASSQGGKFARDSLHF; CDR3nt: TGCGCCAGCAGCCAAGGAGGGAAGTTTGCCCGGGACAGTCTCCACTTT
abundance: -; d_gene: TRBD2; j_gene: TRBJ2-3; v_gene: TRBV11-2; CDR3aa: CASSLGLAGSTDTQYF; CDR3nt: TGTGCCAGCAGCTTAGGACTAGCGGGAAGCACAGATACGCAGTATTTT
abundance: -; d_gene: -; j_gene: TRBJ1-5; v_gene: TRBV6-5; CDR3aa: CASSTNRVNQPQHF; CDR3nt: TGTGCCAGCAGTACCAACAGGGTTAATCAGCCCCAGCATTTT
abundance: -; d_gene: TRBD1; j_gene: TRBJ2-3; v_gene: TRBV7-3; CDR3aa: CASSLNGPGQGDTQYF; CDR3nt: TGTGCCAGCAGCTTAAACGGGCCGGGACAGGGTGATACGCAGTATTTT
abundance: -; d_gene: TRBD1; j_gene: TRBJ1-2; v_gene: TRBV18; CDR3aa: CASSLGQGVGYGYTF; CDR3nt: TGTGCCAGCTCACTAGGACAGGGGGTTGGCTATGGCTACACCTTC